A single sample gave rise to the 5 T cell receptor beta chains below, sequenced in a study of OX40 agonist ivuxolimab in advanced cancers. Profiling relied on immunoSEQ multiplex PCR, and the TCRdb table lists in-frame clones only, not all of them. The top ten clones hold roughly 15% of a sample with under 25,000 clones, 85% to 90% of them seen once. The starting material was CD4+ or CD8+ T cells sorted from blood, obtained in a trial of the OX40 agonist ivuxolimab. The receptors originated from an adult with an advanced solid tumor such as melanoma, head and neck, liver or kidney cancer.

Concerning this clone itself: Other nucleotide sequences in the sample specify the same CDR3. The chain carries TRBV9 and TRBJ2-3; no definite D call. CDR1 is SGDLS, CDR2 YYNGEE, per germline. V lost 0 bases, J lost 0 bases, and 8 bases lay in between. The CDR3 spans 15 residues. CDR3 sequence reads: CASSVVAASTDTQYF. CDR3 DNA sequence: TGTGCCAGCAGCGTAGTCGCGGCTAGCACAGATACGCAGTATTTT.

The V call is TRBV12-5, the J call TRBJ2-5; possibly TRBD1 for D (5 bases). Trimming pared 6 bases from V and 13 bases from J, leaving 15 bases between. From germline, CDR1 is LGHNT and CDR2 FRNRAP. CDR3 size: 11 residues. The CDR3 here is CASGTQGPGYF. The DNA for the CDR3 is TGTGCTAGTGGCACTCAGGGCCCAGGGTACTTC.

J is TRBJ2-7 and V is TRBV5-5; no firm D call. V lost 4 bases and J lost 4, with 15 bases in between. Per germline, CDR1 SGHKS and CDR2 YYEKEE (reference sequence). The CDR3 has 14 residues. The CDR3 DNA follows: TGTGCCAGCAGCCCATACTTGGGGTTGTACGAGCAGTACTTC. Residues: CASSPYLGLYEQYF. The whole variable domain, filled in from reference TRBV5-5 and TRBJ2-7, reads DAGVTQSPTHLIKTRGQQVTLRCSPISGHKSVSWYQQVLGQGPQFIFQYYEKEERGRGNFPDRFSARQFPNYSSELNVNALLLGDSALYLCASSPYLGLYEQYFGPGTRLTVT.

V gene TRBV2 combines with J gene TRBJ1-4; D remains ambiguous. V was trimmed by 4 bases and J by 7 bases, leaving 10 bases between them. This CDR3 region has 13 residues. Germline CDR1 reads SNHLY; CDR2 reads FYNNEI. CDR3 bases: TGTGCCAGCAGTGTGTCACTTACTGAAAAACTGTTTTTT. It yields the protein CASSVSLTEKLFF.

The CDR3 region has the DNA TGTGCCAGCTCGTCTCGGGGGGCAGAGAGCAATCAGCCCCAGCATTTT. Translating it yields CASSSRGAESNQPQHF. The chain carries TRBV18 and TRBJ1-5; the D gene is possibly TRBD1 (6 bases). CDR1 and CDR2 from the germline V gene are KGHSH and LQKENI. The CDR3 is 16 amino acids. V was trimmed by 6 bases and J by 1 base, leaving 16 bases between them.